This passage covers 21 T cell receptor beta chains from one sample sequenced in a study of T cell responses to AZD1222 COVID-19 vaccine (dated by TCRdb to about 2021). Libraries came from the immunoSEQ multiplex PCR assay. TCRdb provides this immuneACCESS table in a form limited to in-frame rearrangements. Some clones are lacking; in checked studies, under half of them reflect an unresolved V gene, and why the rest are absent is not known. The sample table contains about 150,000 clones; only one count was recorded for about nine tenths of them. Approximately 1.8% of the sample comes from the top ten. The time point label here, explained by the study, means: baseline before first vaccination. The source material was peripheral blood, sampled on day 0 of AZD1222 vaccination. Receptors originate from an adult in good health.

J is TRBJ1-4 and V is TRBV2; unclear D gene. Germline CDR1 and CDR2: SNHLY and FYNNEI. Trimming shortened V by 7 bases and J by 0 bases, and 15 bases separated the two germline ends. The CDR3 runs 16 residues. CDR3 bases: TGTGCCAGCAAAGAGAGGCGGATTGCAACTAATGAAAAACTGTTTTTT. This sequence encodes CASKERRIATNEKLFF.

This clone was observed a handful of times. The chain carries TRBV5-1 and TRBJ1-1, with 7 bases aligning to TRBD1. CDR3 length equals 16 residues. The junction had 7 bases not matched to a gene; V was cut back by 0 bases and J by 2 bases. Germline CDR1 SGHRS, CDR2 YFSETQ. The chain's CDR3 is CASSLDGTAVNTEAFF. The CDR3 bases are TGCGCCAGCAGCTTGGATGGGACAGCTGTTAACACTGAAGCTTTCTTT.

V is TRBV19 and J is TRBJ1-5; D gene uncertain. CDR1 and CDR2 from the germline V gene are LNHDA and SQIVND (reference sequence). V gave up 3 bases and J gave up 5 bases, with 8 bases separating them. This CDR3 has 13 amino acids. The chain's CDR3 is CASSIWEDQPQHF. CDR3 in DNA: TGTGCCAGTAGTATTTGGGAAGATCAGCCCCAGCATTTT.

V usage is TRBV27 and J usage is TRBJ2-7, with TRBD2 matching over 12 bases. V was pared by 5 bases and J by 2 bases, with 10 bases of the junction left unmatched. Germline CDR1 MNHEY, CDR2 SMNVEV (reference sequence). The CDR3 covers 17 residues. CDR3 amino acids: CASSKFPGLAGPYEQYF. The CDR3 DNA reads as TGTGCCAGCAGTAAGTTCCCGGGACTAGCGGGCCCCTACGAGCAGTACTTC.

This clone was observed once. The chain has TRBV19 and TRBJ2-5, with TRBD2 matching over 8 bases. This CDR3 is 13 amino acids long. V lost 9 bases, J lost 4 bases, and 7 bases stayed unmatched. Germline V gene lookup returns CDR1 LNHDA and CDR2 SQIVND (reference sequence). CDR3 sequence (DNA): TGTGCCAGCGGGGGGGCAGTCGGAGAGACCCAGTACTTC. It encodes CASGGAVGETQYF.

The J gene is TRBJ1-3, the V gene TRBV6-5; 7 bases line up with TRBD1. Unmatched junction bases numbered 1, after V lost 0 bases and J lost 2 bases. The germline V gene encodes CDR1 MNHEY and CDR2 SVGAGI. This CDR3 comprises 15 residues. This CDR3 reads CASSYSGQTGNTIYF. CDR3 coding DNA: TGTGCCAGCAGTTACTCGGGACAGACTGGAAACACCATATATTTT.

This clone was detected a few times. J is TRBJ1-1 and V is TRBV25-1; 7 nucleotides agree with TRBD1. CDR1 is MGHDK, CDR2 SYGVNS, per germline. This CDR3 spans 17 amino acids. V lost 6 bases and J lost 4; bases outside the gene matches: 17. As DNA, the CDR3 is TGTGCCAGCAGCATGATCCCTACAACAGGGGTCGGCACTGAAGCTTTCTTT. Encoded protein: CASSMIPTTGVGTEAFF. The whole variable domain, filled in from reference TRBV25-1 and TRBJ1-1, reads EADIYQTPRYLVIGTGKKITLECSQTMGHDKMYWYQQDPGMELHLIHYSYGVNSTEKGDLSSESTVSRIRTEHFPLTLESARPSHTSQYLCASSMIPTTGVGTEAFFGQGTRLTVV.

The V call is TRBV13, the J call TRBJ2-7; a possible D gene is TRBD2 (6 bases). The CDR3 is made up of 15 amino acids. V lost 2 bases, J lost 2 bases, and 13 bases lay in between. Germline V lookup: CDR1 PRHDT, CDR2 FYEKMQ (reference sequence). The CDR3 sequence: CASSLPGGKAYEQYF. In DNA form, the CDR3 reads TGTGCCAGCAGCTTACCCGGGGGTAAAGCCTACGAGCAGTACTTC. Looking up the rest from reference TRBV13 and TRBJ2-7 gives the full variable domain: AAGVIQSPRHLIKEKRETATLKCYPIPRHDTVYWYQQGPGQDPQFLISFYEKMQSDKGSIPDRFSAQQFSDYHSELNMSSLELGDSALYFCASSLPGGKAYEQYFGPGTRLTVT.

The genes are TRBV7-2 and TRBJ2-3; the D is unclear. Trimming took 4 bases from V and 5 from J, leaving 10 bases between them. Germline V lookup: CDR1 SGHTA, CDR2 FQGNSA. The CDR3 extends over 13 amino acids. The CDR3 is CASSSSRLDTQYF. In nucleotides, the CDR3 is TGTGCCAGCAGCTCCAGCCGGTTAGATACGCAGTATTTT.

The V gene is TRBV7-2, the J gene TRBJ2-5, with a tentative D call TRBD1 (5 bases). This CDR3 contains 13 residues. Germline assignment: CDR1 SGHTA and CDR2 FQGNSA. The V gene lost 2 bases and the J gene lost 3 bases, with 7 bases spanning the gap. The CDR3 loop is CASSLNRKETQYF. CDR3 DNA: TGTGCCAGCAGCTTAAACAGGAAAGAGACCCAGTACTTC.

The J gene is TRBJ1-2, the V gene TRBV7-2; tentatively, D is TRBD1 (6 bases). The CDR3 loop spans 15 amino acids. V gave up 2 bases and J gave up 2 bases, with 12 bases separating them. Germline assignment: CDR1 SGHTA and CDR2 FQGNSA. The CDR3 DNA sequence: TGTGCCAGCAGCTTACTAGGGGGGACCAACTATGGCTACACCTTC. Translated, it gives CASSLLGGTNYGYTF.

The chain recombines TRBV4-2 with TRBJ2-7, with 7 bases matching TRBD2. The V gene's germline CDR1 is LGHNA and CDR2 YNFKEQ. Trimming removed 0 bases from V and 0 bases from J; junction bases left unmatched: 5. This CDR3 region has 16 residues. CDR3 bases: TGTGCCAGCAGCCAAGACTGGGGAGGGAGCTCCTACGAGCAGTACTTC. Its translation is CASSQDWGGSSYEQYF.

This clone was counted once. The gene calls are TRBV29-1 and TRBJ2-1, with 9 nucleotides matching TRBD1. J lost 6 bases, V lost 0 bases, and 3 bases had no gene match. The CDR3 is 14 residues long. Germline V lookup: CDR1 SQVTM, CDR2 ANQGSEA. In DNA, the CDR3 is TGCAGCGTTGAAGATGGACAGGGGATCAATGAGCAGTTCTTC. This sequence encodes CSVEDGQGINEQFF.

This clone was observed once. The chain recombines TRBV7-9 with TRBJ1-5; D possibly corresponds to TRBD1 (6 bases). Between the trimmed V and J ends, which lost 10 bases and 1 base, there was a span of 14 bases. The germline V gene has CDR1 SEHNR and CDR2 FQNEAQ (reference sequence). This CDR3 region has 14 residues. The DNA for the CDR3 is TGTGCCACCGGGGCGGGGGCAAGCAATCAGCCCCAGCATTTT. This sequence encodes CATGAGASNQPQHF.

The table lists this clone with a count of one. The chain combines TRBV28 with TRBJ2-4; D unclear. Trimming removed 6 bases at V and 5 bases at J, with 5 bases between. Germline V gene lookup returns CDR1 MDHEN and CDR2 SYDVKM. The CDR3 is made up of 11 amino acids. CDR3 region: CASRDQNIQYF. Written as DNA, the CDR3 is TGTGCCAGCAGGGACCAAAACATTCAGTACTTC.

The rearrangement links TRBV30 to TRBJ1-2, with D unresolved. Germline CDR1 GTSNPN, CDR2 SVGIG (reference sequence). This CDR3 is 12 amino acids long. The ends were cut back, 2 bases at V and 8 bases at J, with 12 bases in the middle. The CDR3: CAWSPSENGYTF. CDR3 nucleotide sequence: TGTGCCTGGAGTCCGTCGGAGAACGGCTACACCTTC.

This chain links TRBV7-2 with TRBJ1-5, with unresolved D. Deletions cut 1 base from V and 6 bases from J, with 7 bases between. The CDR3 spans 13 residues. The germline CDR1 and CDR2 sequences are SGHTA and FQGNSA. Here the CDR3 reads CASSLDTVQPQHF. CDR3 coding DNA: TGTGCCAGCAGCTTAGACACAGTTCAGCCCCAGCATTTT.

The V call is TRBV27, the J call TRBJ2-7, with TRBD2 identical over 9 bases. CDR3 size: 15 residues. V was clipped by 2 bases and J by 4 bases; unmatched bases: 6. Germline V lookup: CDR1 MNHEY, CDR2 SMNVEV (reference sequence). CDR3 sequence: CASSLIAGVWYEQYF. Written as DNA, the CDR3 is TGTGCCAGCAGTTTAATAGCGGGAGTATGGTACGAGCAGTACTTC.

The CDR3 sequence is CASSESPDIDYGYTF. CDR3 bases: TGTGCCAGCAGTGAGAGTCCGGATATAGACTATGGCTACACCTTC. The V call is TRBV6-1, the J call TRBJ1-2, with D unresolved. There are 15 residues in the CDR3. Trimming left V 3 bases short and J 3 bases short, with 14 bases between. Germline lookup yields CDR1 MNHNS and CDR2 SASEGT.

The chain is built from TRBV10-3 and TRBJ1-2; D is unresolved. V was clipped by 0 bases and J by 4 bases, with 18 bases between them. CDR3 length: 17 amino acids. Germline V gene data show CDR1 as ENHRY and CDR2 as SYGVKD. CDR3 protein: CAISESIRTQRGYGYTF. Here the CDR3 DNA reads TGTGCCATCAGTGAGTCGATCCGGACCCAGCGTGGCTATGGCTACACCTTC.

The chain combines TRBV5-1 with TRBJ2-1; TRBD2 aligns across 8 bases. Germline CDR1 is SGHRS and CDR2 is YFSETQ. The CDR3 loop spans 18 amino acids. Trimming removed 5 bases from V and 7 bases from J; junction bases left unmatched: 20. This CDR3 is CASSYRQLREARGNEQFF. CDR3 nucleotide sequence: TGCGCCAGCAGTTATCGGCAGTTGCGGGAGGCCCGAGGGAATGAGCAGTTCTTC.